This TCR beta chain was retrieved from a study of Graves' ophthalmopathy and Graves' hyperthyroidism (dated by TCRdb to the late 2010s). Notes on the research overall: A patient counted as having stable hyperthyroidism if there was no progression to ophthalmopathy within 18 months of follow-up. To tell Graves' ophthalmopathy apart from Graves' hyperthyroidism, and to predict which patients would progress to ophthalmopathy, the study relied on TCR beta repertoire signatures. To explore V-J signatures distinguishing ophthalmopathy from hyperthyroidism, a discovery set of roughly 100 patients (fewer than 45 ophthalmopathy, some 55 stable hyperthyroidism) was enrolled. In total, 135 blood samples were TCR-sequenced: around 42 ophthalmopathy, around 75 hyperthyroidism and about 17 hyperthyroidism-to-ophthalmopathy patients. In more than five hyperthyroidism patients, T-cell repertoires of thyroid tissue and blood were compared. An independent validation cohort was composed of about 20 hyperthyroidism patients and around 15 patients who later progressed from hyperthyroidism to ophthalmopathy. After sampling, hyperthyroidism patients received methimazole starting at 30 mg daily, and ophthalmopathy patients received high-dose intravenous methylprednisolone.

Hyperthyroidism patients were newly diagnosed, were aged 18 to 65 years, and had a disease duration under 2 months. Patients with other autoimmune diseases, uncontrolled infections, pregnancy or lactation were excluded from the study. Clinical symptoms, serum thyroxine, TRAb, thyroid ultrasound and orbital computed tomography were used for diagnosis. Trizol reagent was used to extract the total RNA, and its quality was then checked on an Agilent 2100 Bioanalyzer. This clonotype was recorded many times. It has no known antigen specificity. There are no base qualities to consult, and no much larger clone falls within one base. Overall study results and their limits: Among expanded thyroid clonotypes with frequency above 0.001, most also showed up in blood, which suggests that blood repertoires may reflect the thyroid immune response. Ophthalmopathy was separated from stable hyperthyroidism by the 13-signature model with about 85% sensitivity and approximately 84% specificity in cross-validation and with 80%/75% in the test set. No statistical method was used to predetermine the sample size, and group allocation was not hidden from the investigators. In validation, the model predicted ophthalmopathy progression with about 70% sensitivity and 72% to 80% specificity; roughly 11 predicted patients were CT-confirmed with GO in a median of about 7.1 months.

For repertoire sequencing, the TCR beta CDR3 regions were amplified from RNA transcripts. The first round was an RT-PCR using HTBI primers with the Qiagen OneStep RT-PCR kit, and this first round was followed by a second-round multiplex PCR, then size selection and purification. The libraries underwent paired-end sequencing with 100 bp reads on an Illumina HiSeq2000. Processing in the source paper ran as follows. SOAPnuke was used to process the reads, removing any read that contained adapters or uncalled bases, had a mean Phred below 15, or lacked an exact match to the constant primer or identifier. COPE v1.2.5 was used to merge the high-quality paired reads. Each unique nucleotide sequence was treated as a clonotype, and MiTCR v1.1 was used to align the clonotypes to the IMGT TRB V, D and J references. Analysis was restricted to V-J combinations with a frequency above 0.0001, which covered about 99% of repertoires. For each V-J combination, a TCR clonal expansion and chaos score was defined as the ratio of F50 clonal expansion to chaos observed in the TCRdist matrix. Features were reduced by Welch's t-statistics and random forest to around 14 V-J combinations, which fed a naive Bayes classifier. The Morisita-Horn index was used to measure how similar the thyroid and blood repertoires were. Using fastp trimming at Q25 and MiXCR clonotype assembly, TCRdb reanalyzed the public sequencing data and kept in-frame beta chains. One record per CDR3 amino acid sequence lists the most common genes and DNA. None of the V and J calls come from the authors' own analysis; TCRdb made them. This sample holds 1 million to 1.3 million distinct CDR3 sequences; about 38% were observed only once. The ten largest clones add up to 11% of the sample.

CDR1 is given as SGHKS and CDR2 as YYEKEE, both from the germline V gene (reference sequence). Trimming removed 3 bases from V and 1 base from J, leaving 4 bases between the germline ends. From cysteine to phenylalanine, the CDR3 is 12 amino acids long. Just the 36-base CDR3 DNA is kept, in frame starting at base 1. The sequence came from an adult man with Graves' hyperthyroidism. Recombination linked TRBV5-5 to TRBJ1-1; no D gene call is confident. The sample taken for sequencing was peripheral blood or thyroid tissue (not recorded which). The CDR3 protein: CASSSANTEAFF. The DNA sequence is TGTGCCAGCAGCTCAGCGAACACTGAAGCTTTCTTT. Supplemented by the reference TRBV5-5 and TRBJ1-1 proteins around the CDR3, the complete variable domain is DAGVTQSPTHLIKTRGQQVTLRCSPISGHKSVSWYQQVLGQGPQFIFQYYEKEERGRGNFPDRFSARQFPNYSSELNVNALLLGDSALYLCASSSANTEAFFGQGTRLTVV.